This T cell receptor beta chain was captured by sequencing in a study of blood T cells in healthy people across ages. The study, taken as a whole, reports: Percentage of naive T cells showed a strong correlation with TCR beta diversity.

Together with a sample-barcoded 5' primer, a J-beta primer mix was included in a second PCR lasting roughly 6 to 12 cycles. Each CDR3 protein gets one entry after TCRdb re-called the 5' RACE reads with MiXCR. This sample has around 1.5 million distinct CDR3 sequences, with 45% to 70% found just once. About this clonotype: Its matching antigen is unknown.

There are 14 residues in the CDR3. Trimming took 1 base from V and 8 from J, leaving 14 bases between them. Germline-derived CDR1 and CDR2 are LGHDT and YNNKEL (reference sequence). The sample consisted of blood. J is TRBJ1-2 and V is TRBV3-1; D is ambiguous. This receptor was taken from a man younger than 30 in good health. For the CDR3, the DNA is TGTGCCAGCAGCCAAGGAAGCTCCGGAGGGGGCTACACCTTC. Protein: CASSQGSSGGGYTF.